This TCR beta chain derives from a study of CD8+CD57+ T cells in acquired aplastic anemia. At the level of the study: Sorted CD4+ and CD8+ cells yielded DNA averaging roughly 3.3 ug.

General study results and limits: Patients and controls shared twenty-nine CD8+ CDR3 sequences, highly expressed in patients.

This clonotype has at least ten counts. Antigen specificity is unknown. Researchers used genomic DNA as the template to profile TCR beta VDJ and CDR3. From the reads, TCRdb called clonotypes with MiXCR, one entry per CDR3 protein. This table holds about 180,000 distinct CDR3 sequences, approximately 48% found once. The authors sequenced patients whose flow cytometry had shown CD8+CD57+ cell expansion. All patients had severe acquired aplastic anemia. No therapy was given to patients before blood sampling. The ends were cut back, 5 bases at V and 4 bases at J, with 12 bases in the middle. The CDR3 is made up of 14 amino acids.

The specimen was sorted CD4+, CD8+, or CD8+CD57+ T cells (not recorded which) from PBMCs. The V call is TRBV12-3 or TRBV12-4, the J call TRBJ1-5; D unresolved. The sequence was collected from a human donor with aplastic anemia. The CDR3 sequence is CASSPRMLNQPQHF. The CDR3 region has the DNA TGTGCCAGCAGTCCCCGGATGTTAAATCAGCCCCAGCATTTT.